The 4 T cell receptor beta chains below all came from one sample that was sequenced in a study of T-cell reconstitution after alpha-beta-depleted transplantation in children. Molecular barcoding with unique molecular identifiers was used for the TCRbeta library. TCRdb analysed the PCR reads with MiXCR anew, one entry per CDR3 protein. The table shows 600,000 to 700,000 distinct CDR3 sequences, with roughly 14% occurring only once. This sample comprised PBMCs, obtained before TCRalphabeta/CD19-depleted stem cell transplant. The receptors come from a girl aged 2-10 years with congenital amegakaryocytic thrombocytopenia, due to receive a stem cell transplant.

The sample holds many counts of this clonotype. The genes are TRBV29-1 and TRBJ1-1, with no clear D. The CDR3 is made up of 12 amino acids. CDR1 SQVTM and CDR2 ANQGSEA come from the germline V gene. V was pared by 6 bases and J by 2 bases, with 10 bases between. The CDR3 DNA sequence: TGCAGCGTCACCGGGGTAAACACTGAAGCTTTCTTT. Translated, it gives CSVTGVNTEAFF.

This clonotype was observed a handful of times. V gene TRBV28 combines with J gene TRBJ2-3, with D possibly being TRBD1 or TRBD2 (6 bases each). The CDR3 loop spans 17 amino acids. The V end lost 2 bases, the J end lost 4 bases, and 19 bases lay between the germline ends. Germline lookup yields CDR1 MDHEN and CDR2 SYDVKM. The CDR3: CASSLGGRLRWPDTQYF. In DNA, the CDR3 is TGTGCCAGCAGTTTAGGGGGGCGCCTAAGGTGGCCAGATACGCAGTATTTT. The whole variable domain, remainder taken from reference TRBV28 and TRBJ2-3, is DVKVTQSSRYLVKRTGEKVFLECVQDMDHENMFWYRQDPGLGLRLIYFSYDVKMKEKGDIPEGYSVSREKKERFSLILESASTNQTSMYLCASSLGGRLRWPDTQYFGPGTRLTVL.

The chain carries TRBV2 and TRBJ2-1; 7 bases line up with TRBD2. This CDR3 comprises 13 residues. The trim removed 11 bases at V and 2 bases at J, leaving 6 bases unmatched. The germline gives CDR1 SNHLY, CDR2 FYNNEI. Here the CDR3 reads CASASGAYNEQFF. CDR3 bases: TGTGCCTCCGCGAGCGGGGCCTACAATGAGCAGTTCTTC.

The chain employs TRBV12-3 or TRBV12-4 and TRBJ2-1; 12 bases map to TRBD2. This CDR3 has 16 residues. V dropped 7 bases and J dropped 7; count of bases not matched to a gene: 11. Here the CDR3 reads CASTLLAGGPENEQFF. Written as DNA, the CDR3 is TGTGCCAGCACCCTTCTAGCGGGAGGGCCTGAGAATGAGCAGTTCTTC.